The subject of this entry is one TCR beta chain. The data were taken from a study of blood T cell repertoires in COVID-19. V lost 6 bases, J lost 3 bases, and 13 bases stayed unmatched. Germline lookup yields CDR1 MNHEY and CDR2 SMNVEV (reference sequence). The CDR3 has 17 amino acids. In the authors' workflow: Amplification of reference gene primers provided the estimated nucleated cell counts. TCRdb's copy holds only in-frame clones and misses some; the assay was immunoSEQ multiplex PCR. Clone size and the V and J calls come from that table; the DNA yielded D and trimming. The sample has 300,000 to 400,000 clones, about 86% seen once. Adults between roughly 18 and 89 years of age took part from 24 US areas. Cohort allocation depended upon clinical history that participants reported.

This TCR derives from a woman aged 35 to 49 with acute COVID-19. What was sequenced was PBMCs or T cells enriched from blood (not recorded which). The chain employs TRBV27 and TRBJ1-4, with 7 positions matching TRBD1. The CDR3 coding sequence is TGTGCCAGCAGATGGACAGGCCTTAGGGGGGCTAATGAAAAACTGTTTTTT. It translates to CASRWTGLRGANEKLFF.